The T cell receptor (beta chain) described here comes from a study of T cell responses to AZD1222 COVID-19 vaccine. Study results and limitations: Reportedly, nearly half the spike-specific TCRs target unmutated variant regions.

Regarding this clone: The antigen is undetermined.

Profiling relied on immunoSEQ multiplex PCR, and the TCRdb table lists in-frame clones only, not all of them. The table includes 130,000 to 150,000 clones, about 91% detected once. CDR1 and CDR2 from the germline V gene are LNHNV and YYDKDF (reference sequence). This CDR3 comprises 14 residues. The V end was cut by 3 bases, the J end by 1 base, with 9 bases between. The chain employs TRBV15 and TRBJ1-1, with D tentatively TRBD1 (5 bases). The sequencing used peripheral blood, collected on day 0 of AZD1222 vaccination. The TCR originated in an adult in good health. CDR3 residues: CATSRTATNTEAFF. CDR3 nucleotides: TGTGCCACCAGCAGGACAGCAACGAACACTGAAGCTTTCTTT.